Each of the 9 T cell receptor beta chains below was sequenced from the same sample in a study of blood T cell repertoires in COVID-19. Profiled with immunoSEQ multiplex PCR; TCRdb holds only in-frame clones, not every one. The top ten clones hold over 0.8% of a sample with approximately 150,000 clones, approximately 86% of them seen once. The sequenced sample consisted of peripheral blood. Source of these receptors: a woman aged 45-59 years with acute or convalescent COVID-19.

The chain combines TRBV24-1 with TRBJ2-6; possibly TRBD1 for D (6 bases). The V end lost 0 bases, the J end lost 9 bases, and 8 bases lay between the germline ends. The CDR3 runs 14 residues. Germline V gene data show CDR1 as KGHDR and CDR2 as SFDVKD. The CDR3 loop is CATSDLLQGNVLTF. CDR3 nucleotides: TGTGCCACCAGTGATTTGCTACAGGGCAACGTCCTGACTTTC.

This clone was seen once. The chain couples TRBV5-1 to TRBJ1-2; D gene ambiguous. The CDR3 spans 11 residues. Germline-derived CDR1 and CDR2 are SGHRS and YFSETQ. V gave up 2 bases and J gave up 11 bases, with 10 bases separating them. The CDR3 DNA reads TGCGCCAGCAGCTTATCAGGCGTATACACCTTC. Protein product: CASSLSGVYTF. Variable domain in full (rest from reference TRBV5-1 and TRBJ1-2): KAGVTQTPRYLIKTRGQQVTLSCSPISGHRSVSWYQQTPGQGLQFLFEYFSETQRNKGNFPGRFSGRQFSNSRSEMNVSTLELGDSALYLCASSLSGVYTFGSGTRLTVV.

The count of this clone is one. The chain joins TRBV3-1 (or the pseudogene TRBV3-2) to TRBJ1-2, with 12 bases fitting TRBD1. In germline, CDR1 is LGHDT, CDR2 YNNKEL (reference sequence). Trimming took 3 bases from V and 8 from J; bases not matched to a gene: 1. This CDR3 comprises 13 residues. Written as DNA, the CDR3 is TGTGCCAGCAGCCAGGGACAGGGGGCCGGCTACACCTTC. Amino acids: CASSQGQGAGYTF.

The rearrangement joins TRBV6-4 to TRBJ2-4; 14 bases match TRBD2. This CDR3 is built from 16 residues. Looked up from germline, CDR1 is MRHNA and CDR2 is SNTAGT. The J segment lost 8 bases and the V segment lost 6 bases, leaving 9 bases of the junction unmatched. In DNA form, the CDR3 reads TGTGCCAGCAGCCCGACTAGCGGGGGGGAGAGGGACATTCAGTACTTC. It is translated as CASSPTSGGERDIQYF.

V usage is TRBV5-6 and J usage is TRBJ2-7, with D perhaps TRBD2 (5 bases). CDR3 length: 13 amino acids. In germline, CDR1 is SGHDT, CDR2 YYEEEE. V gave up 0 bases and J gave up 6 bases, with 10 bases separating them. CDR3 coding DNA: TGTGCCAGCAGCTTGGGACTACCGGGCGAGCAGTACTTC. Its protein product is CASSLGLPGEQYF.

The J gene is TRBJ2-2, the V gene TRBV5-1; possibly TRBD2 for D (5 bases). V was pared by 3 bases and J by 6 bases, with 9 bases between. The CDR3 spans 13 residues. Germline V lookup: CDR1 SGHRS, CDR2 YFSETQ. This CDR3 reads CASSSGLAGELFF. CDR3 nucleotides: TGCGCCAGCAGCTCCGGACTGGCCGGGGAGCTGTTTTTT.

The rearrangement joins TRBV27 to TRBJ2-3, with 13 bases matching TRBD2. The CDR3 has 15 residues. CDR1 is MNHEY and CDR2 is SMNVEV in the germline V gene (reference sequence). V lost 4 bases, J lost 6 bases, and 4 bases stayed unmatched. The CDR3 DNA reads TGTGCCAGCAGTTCCGGGACTAGCGGGACTGATACGCAGTATTTT. Residues: CASSSGTSGTDTQYF.

The chain recombines TRBV3-1 (or the pseudogene TRBV3-2) with TRBJ1-3; 7 bases line up with TRBD1. With V trimmed by 5 bases and J by 4 bases, 5 bases remained unmatched. Germline CDR1 is LGHDT and CDR2 is YNNKEL (reference sequence). The CDR3 loop spans 14 amino acids. The CDR3: CASSSDRAGNTIYF. CDR3 sequence (DNA): TGTGCCAGCAGCTCCGACAGGGCGGGAAACACCATATATTTT.

The V gene is TRBV11-2, the J gene TRBJ2-7, with D possibly TRBD1 on 6 matching bases. Trimming removed 3 bases from V and 3 bases from J, with 12 bases in between. There are 14 residues in the CDR3. Germline-derived CDR1 and CDR2 are SGHAT and FQNNGV. As DNA, the CDR3 is TGTGCCAGCAGCTTTGGACAGCTCCTCTACGAGCAGTACTTC. Translating gives CASSFGQLLYEQYF. Together with reference TRBV11-2 and TRBJ2-7, the CDR3 gives the full variable domain: EAGVAQSPRYKIIEKRQSVAFWCNPISGHATLYWYQQILGQGPKLLIQFQNNGVVDDSQLPKDRFSAERLKGVDSTLKIQPAKLEDSAVYLCASSFGQLLYEQYFGPGTRLTVT.